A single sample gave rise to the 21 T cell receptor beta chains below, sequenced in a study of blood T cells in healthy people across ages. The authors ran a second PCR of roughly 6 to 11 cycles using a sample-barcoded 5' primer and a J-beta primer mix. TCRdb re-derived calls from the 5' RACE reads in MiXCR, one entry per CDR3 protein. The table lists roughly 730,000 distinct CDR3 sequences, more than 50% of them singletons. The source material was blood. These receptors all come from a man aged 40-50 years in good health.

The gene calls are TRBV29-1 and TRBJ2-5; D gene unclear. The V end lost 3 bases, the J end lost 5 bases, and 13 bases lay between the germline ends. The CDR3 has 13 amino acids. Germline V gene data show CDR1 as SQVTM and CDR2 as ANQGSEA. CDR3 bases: TGCAGCGTTGATGGCGCGGCTGGTGAGACCCAGTACTTC. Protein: CSVDGAAGETQYF.

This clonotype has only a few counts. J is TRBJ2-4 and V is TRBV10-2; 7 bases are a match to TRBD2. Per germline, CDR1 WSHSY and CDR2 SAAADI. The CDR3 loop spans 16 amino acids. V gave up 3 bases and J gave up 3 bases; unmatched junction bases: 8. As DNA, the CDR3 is TGCGCCAGCAGTGATAAAGCGGGGTATAGCAAAAACATTCAGTACTTC. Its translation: CASSDKAGYSKNIQYF.

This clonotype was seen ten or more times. The CDR3 spells CASSSLIEQYF. CDR3 nucleotide sequence: TGTGCCAGCAGCTCGTTAATCGAGCAGTACTTC. J is TRBJ2-7 and V is TRBV7-9, with D hard to call. Germline V gives CDR1 SEHNR, CDR2 FQNEAQ (reference sequence). There are 11 residues in the CDR3. V was cut by 4 bases and J by 6 bases, with 7 bases left in between.

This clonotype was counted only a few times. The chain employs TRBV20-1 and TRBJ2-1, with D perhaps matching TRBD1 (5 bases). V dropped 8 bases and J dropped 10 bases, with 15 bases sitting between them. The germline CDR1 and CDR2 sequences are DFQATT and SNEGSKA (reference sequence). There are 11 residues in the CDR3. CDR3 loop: CSLIRTREQFF. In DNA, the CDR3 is TGCAGTTTAATTAGGACACGGGAGCAGTTCTTC.

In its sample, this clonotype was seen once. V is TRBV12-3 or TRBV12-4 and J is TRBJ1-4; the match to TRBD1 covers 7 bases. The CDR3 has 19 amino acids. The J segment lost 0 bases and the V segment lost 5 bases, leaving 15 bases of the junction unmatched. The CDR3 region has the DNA TGTGCCAGCAGTCGGTATAGAGGGACAGACACTGCAACTAATGAAAAACTGTTTTTT. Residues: CASSRYRGTDTATNEKLFF.

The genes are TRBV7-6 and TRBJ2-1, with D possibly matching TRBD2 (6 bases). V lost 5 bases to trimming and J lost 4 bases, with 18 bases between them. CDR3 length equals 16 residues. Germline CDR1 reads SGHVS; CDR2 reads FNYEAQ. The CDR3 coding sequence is TGTGCCAGCAGCCCCCAAGCGGGCCAGAGATACAATGAGCAGTTCTTC. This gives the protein CASSPQAGQRYNEQFF.

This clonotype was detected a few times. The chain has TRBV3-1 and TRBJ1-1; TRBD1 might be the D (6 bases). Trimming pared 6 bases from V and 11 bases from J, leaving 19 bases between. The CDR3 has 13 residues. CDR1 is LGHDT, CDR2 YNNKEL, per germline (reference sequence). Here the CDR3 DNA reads TGTGCCAGCAGAAACTCCGGGACACTTAGCGCTTTCTTT. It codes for CASRNSGTLSAFF.

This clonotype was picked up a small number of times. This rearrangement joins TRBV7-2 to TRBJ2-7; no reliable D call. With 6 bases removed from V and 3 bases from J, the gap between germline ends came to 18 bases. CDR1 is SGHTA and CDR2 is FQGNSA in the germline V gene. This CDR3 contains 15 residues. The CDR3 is CASSQDLGSSYEQYF. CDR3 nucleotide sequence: TGTGCCAGCAGTCAGGATCTCGGGTCGAGCTACGAGCAGTACTTC.

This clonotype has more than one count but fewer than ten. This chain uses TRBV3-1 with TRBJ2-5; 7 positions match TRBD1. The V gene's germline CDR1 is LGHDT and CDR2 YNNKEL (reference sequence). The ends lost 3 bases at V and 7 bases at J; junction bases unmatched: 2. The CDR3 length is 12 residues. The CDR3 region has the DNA TGTGCCAGCAGCCAGGACAGGCGGACCCAGTACTTC. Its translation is CASSQDRRTQYF.

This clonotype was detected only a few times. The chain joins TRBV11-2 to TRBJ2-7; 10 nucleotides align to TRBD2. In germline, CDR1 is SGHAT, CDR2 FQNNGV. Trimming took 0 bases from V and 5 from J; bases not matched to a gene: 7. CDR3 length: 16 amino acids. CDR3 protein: CASSLDLAGVVHEQYF. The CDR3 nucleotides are TGTGCCAGCAGCTTAGACCTAGCGGGAGTGGTCCACGAGCAGTACTTC.

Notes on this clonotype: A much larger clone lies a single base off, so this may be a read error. DNA for the CDR3: TGTGCCAGCAGCTTATGCGTGGGGCAAGAGACCCAGTACTTC. It encodes CASSLCVGQETQYF. V is TRBV7-2 and J is TRBJ2-5; D unclear. This CDR3 has 14 amino acids. The V end was cut by 2 bases, the J end by 2 bases, with 9 bases between. The V gene's germline CDR1 is SGHTA and CDR2 FQGNSA.

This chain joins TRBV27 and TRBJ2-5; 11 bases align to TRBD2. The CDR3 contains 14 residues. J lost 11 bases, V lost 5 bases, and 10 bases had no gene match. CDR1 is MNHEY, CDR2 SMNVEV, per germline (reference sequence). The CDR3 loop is CASSPGTSGIEQYF. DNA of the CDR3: TGTGCCAGCAGTCCCGGGACTAGCGGAATAGAGCAGTACTTC.

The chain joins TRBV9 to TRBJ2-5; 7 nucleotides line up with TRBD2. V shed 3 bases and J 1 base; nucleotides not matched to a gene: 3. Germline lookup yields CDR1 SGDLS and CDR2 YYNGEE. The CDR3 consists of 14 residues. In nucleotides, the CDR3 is TGTGCCAGCAGCGCTAGCGGTTTCCAAGAGACCCAGTACTTC. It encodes CASSASGFQETQYF. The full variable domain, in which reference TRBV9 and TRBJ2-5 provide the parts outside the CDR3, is DSGVTQTPKHLITATGQRVTLRCSPRSGDLSVYWYQQSLDQGLQFLIQYYNGEERAKGNILERFSAQQFPDLHSELNLSSLELGDSALYFCASSASGFQETQYFGPGTRLLVL.

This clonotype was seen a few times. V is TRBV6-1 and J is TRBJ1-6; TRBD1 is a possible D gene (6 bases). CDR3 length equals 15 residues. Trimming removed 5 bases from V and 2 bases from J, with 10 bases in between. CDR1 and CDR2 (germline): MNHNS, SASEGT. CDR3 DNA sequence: TGTGCCAGCAGTCCGGACAGTGCCTATAATTCACCCCTCCACTTT. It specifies CASSPDSAYNSPLHF.

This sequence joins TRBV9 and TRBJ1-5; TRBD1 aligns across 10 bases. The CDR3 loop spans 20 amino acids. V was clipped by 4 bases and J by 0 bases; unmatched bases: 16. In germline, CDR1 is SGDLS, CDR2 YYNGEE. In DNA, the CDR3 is TGTGCCAGCAGCACCCGGACAGGGGGTTCGGGTAGGTATAGCAATCAGCCCCAGCATTTT. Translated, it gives CASSTRTGGSGRYSNQPQHF.

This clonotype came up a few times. The CDR3 loop is CASSYSLYEQYF. As DNA, the CDR3 is TGTGCCAGCAGTTACTCGCTCTACGAGCAGTACTTC. The gene calls are TRBV6-2 or TRBV6-3 and TRBJ2-4; D ambiguous. The DNA end lines up better with TRBJ2-7; the J call may be wrong. Germline V CDR1 and CDR2: MNHEY, SVGEGT. This CDR3 has 12 amino acids.

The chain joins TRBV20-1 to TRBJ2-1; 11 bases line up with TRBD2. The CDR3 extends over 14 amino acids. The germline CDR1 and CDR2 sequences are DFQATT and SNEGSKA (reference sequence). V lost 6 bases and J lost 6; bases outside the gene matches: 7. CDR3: CSAVLAGGGNEQFF. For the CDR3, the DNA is TGCAGTGCGGTCCTAGCGGGAGGCGGCAATGAGCAGTTCTTC.

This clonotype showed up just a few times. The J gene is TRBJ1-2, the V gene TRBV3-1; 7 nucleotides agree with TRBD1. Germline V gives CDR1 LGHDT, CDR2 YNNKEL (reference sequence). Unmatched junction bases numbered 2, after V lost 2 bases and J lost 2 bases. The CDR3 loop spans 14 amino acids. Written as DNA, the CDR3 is TGTGCCAGCAGCCAACGGACAGGAAACTATGGCTACACCTTC. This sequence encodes CASSQRTGNYGYTF.

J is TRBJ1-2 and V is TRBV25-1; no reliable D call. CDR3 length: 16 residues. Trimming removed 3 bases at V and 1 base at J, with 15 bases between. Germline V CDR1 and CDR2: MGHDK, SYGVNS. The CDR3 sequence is CASSESEVTDNYGYTF. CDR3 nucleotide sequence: TGTGCCAGCAGTGAGAGTGAAGTTACTGATAACTATGGCTACACCTTC.

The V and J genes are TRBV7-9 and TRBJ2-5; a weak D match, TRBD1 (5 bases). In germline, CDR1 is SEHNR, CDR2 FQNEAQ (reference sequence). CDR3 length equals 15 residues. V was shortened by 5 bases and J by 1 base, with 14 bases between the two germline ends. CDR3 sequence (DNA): TGTGCCAGCAGCGGGTTCCAGGGATTCCAAGAGACCCAGTACTTC. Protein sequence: CASSGFQGFQETQYF.

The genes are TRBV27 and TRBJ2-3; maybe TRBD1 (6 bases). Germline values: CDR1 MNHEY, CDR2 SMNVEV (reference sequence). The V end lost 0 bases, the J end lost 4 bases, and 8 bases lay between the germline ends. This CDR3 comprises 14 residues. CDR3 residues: CASSLSRGADTQYF. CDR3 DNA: TGTGCCAGCAGTTTATCCAGGGGCGCAGATACGCAGTATTTT.